The present T cell receptor (beta chain) was sequenced within a study of T cells in Graves' hyperthyroidism and ophthalmopathy. At least ten counts were recorded for this clonotype. What it binds is unknown. This may be a read error, as it is one base from a much larger clone. The CDR3 contains 16 residues. The J segment lost 0 bases and the V segment lost 7 bases, leaving 7 bases of the junction unmatched. TCR beta CDR3 regions were amplified from RNA. The primer set for the first-round RT-PCR of the TCR CDR3 was HTBI. TCRdb re-called the multiplex PCR reads with MiXCR, one entry per CDR3 protein. Of 360,000 or so distinct CDR3 sequences in the sample, 15% to 20% were seen once. Study observations and caveats: Ophthalmopathy was model-predicted a median about 6.7 months pre-onset.

The genes are TRBV12-3 or TRBV12-4 and TRBJ1-5; 9 nucleotides line up with TRBD1. Source material: blood. The TCR sequence derives from a woman aged 40 to 55 with Graves' ophthalmopathy. DNA for the CDR3: TGTGCCAGCAACCCGGACAGGGGCTATAGCAATCAGCCCCAGCATTTT. It encodes CASNPDRGYSNQPQHF.